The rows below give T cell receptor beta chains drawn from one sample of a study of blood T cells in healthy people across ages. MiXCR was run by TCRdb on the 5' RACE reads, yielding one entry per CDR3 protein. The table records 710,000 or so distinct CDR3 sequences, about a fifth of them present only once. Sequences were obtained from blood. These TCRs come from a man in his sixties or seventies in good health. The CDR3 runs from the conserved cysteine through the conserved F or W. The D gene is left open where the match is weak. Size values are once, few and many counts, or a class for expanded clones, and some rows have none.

CASSFTNSYEQYF	TGTGCCAGCAGTTTCACAAACTCCTACGAGCAGTACTTC	13	-	TRBV27	TRBJ2-7	many
CSVEVSPSYYGYTF	TGCAGCGTTGAAGTCTCGCCCAGCTACTATGGCTACACCTTC	14	-	TRBV29-1	TRBJ1-2	-
CASSLAGGDLETQYF	TGTGCCAGCAGCTTGGCCGGTGGGGATTTGGAGACCCAGTACTTC	15	-	TRBV7-2	TRBJ2-5	-
CASSQEQAGYYEQYF	TGCGCCAGCAGCCAAGAGCAAGCGGGGTACTACGAGCAGTACTTC	15	TRBD2	TRBV4-1	TRBJ2-7	few
CASSRQRNYNEQFF	TGTGCCAGCTCACGGCAGAGGAACTACAATGAGCAGTTCTTC	14	-	TRBV18	TRBJ2-1	-
CASNSGQGNEKLFF	TGTGCCAGCAACTCGGGACAGGGGAATGAAAAACTGTTTTTT	14	TRBD1	TRBV7-9	TRBJ1-4	few
CASSLMSGHETGELFF	TGTGCCAGCAGCTTGATGTCAGGGCATGAGACCGGGGAGCTGTTTTTT	16	-	TRBV5-6	TRBJ2-2	-
CASSYGTSGGNEQFF	TGTGCCAGCAGTTACGGGACTAGCGGGGGTAATGAGCAGTTCTTC	15	TRBD2	TRBV6-2/TRBV6-3	TRBJ2-1	-
CASSLDRMGETQYF	TGTGCCAGCAGCTTAGATCGGATGGGGGAGACCCAGTACTTC	14	-	TRBV11-2	TRBJ2-5	few
CASSLRAGEQFF	TGTGCCAGCAGTTTACGTGCCGGGGAGCAGTTCTTC	12	-	TRBV28	TRBJ2-1	few
CASSRSLRSRGELFF	TGTGCCAGCAGCCGGTCCCTGAGGTCTAGGGGGGAGCTGTTTTTT	15	-	TRBV12-3/TRBV12-4	TRBJ2-2	-
CASSQAELGEQFF	TGTGCCAGCAGCCAAGCTGAGCTCGGTGAGCAGTTCTTC	13	-	TRBV14	TRBJ2-1	-
CASSQFGVAGGVAKNIQYF	TGTGCCAGCAGCCAATTCGGAGTAGCGGGGGGAGTAGCCAAAAACATTCAGTACTTC	19	TRBD2	TRBV3-1	TRBJ2-4	-
CASSFHSSEAQYF	TGTGCCAGCAGTTTCCACTCCAGTGAGGCGCAGTATTTT	13	-	TRBV12-3/TRBV12-4	TRBJ2-3	few
CASSYRGLGTEAFF	TGTGCCAGCAGTTACAGGGGGCTGGGCACTGAAGCTTTCTTT	14	TRBD1	TRBV14	TRBJ1-1	-
CASRPDGMNTEAFF	TGTGCCAGCAGGCCAGACGGTATGAACACTGAAGCTTTCTTT	14	-	TRBV7-9	TRBJ1-1	-
CASGRNNSPLHF	TGTGCCAGCGGGCGGAATAATTCACCCCTCCACTTT	12	-	TRBV25-1	TRBJ1-6	-
CASSQGWVTGQLFF	TGTGCCAGCAGCCAAGGCTGGGTCACGGGACAACTGTTTTTT	14	-	TRBV3-1	TRBJ1-4	few
CASSFINEQFF	TGTGCCAGCAGCTTTATAAATGAGCAGTTCTTC	11	-	TRBV7-9	TRBJ2-1	few
CASSLRWANQPQHF	TGTGCCAGCAGTTTACGATGGGCTAATCAGCCCCAGCATTTT	14	-	TRBV28	TRBJ1-5	-
CASSNRGRDYGYTF	TGTGCCAGCAGCAACCGCGGGCGCGACTATGGCTACACCTTC	14	-	TRBV12-3/TRBV12-4	TRBJ1-2	-
CAWSDSCQSASYNEQFF	TGTGCCTGGAGTGATTCGTGCCAGAGCGCCTCCTACAATGAGCAGTTCTTC	17	-	TRBV30	TRBJ2-1	-
CASGDRRRGNTGELFF	TGTGCCAGCGGTGATCGTCGACGAGGAAACACCGGGGAGCTGTTTTTT	16	-	TRBV6-1	TRBJ2-2	-
CASSMHTGTGTGELFF	TGTGCCAGCAGCATGCACACCGGGACAGGGACCGGGGAGCTGTTTTTT	16	TRBD1	TRBV12-3/TRBV12-4	TRBJ2-2	-
CASSLEGQALNEQFF	TGTGCCAGCAGCTTAGAGGGACAGGCGCTTAATGAGCAGTTCTTC	15	TRBD1	TRBV7-8	TRBJ2-1	few
CASSLTGQGYEQYF	TGTGCCAGCAGCTTAACTGGACAGGGCTACGAGCAGTACTTC	14	TRBD1	TRBV11-2	TRBJ2-7	once
CASSLAPTGGQETQYF	TGTGCCAGCAGCTTGGCCCCGACAGGGGGTCAAGAGACCCAGTACTTC	16	TRBD1	TRBV5-5	TRBJ2-5	-
CSARDPTGDQPQHF	TGCAGTGCTAGAGACCCCACAGGCGATCAGCCCCAGCATTTT	14	-	TRBV20-1	TRBJ1-5	-
CSARDGWGGSYEQYF	TGCAGTGCTAGAGATGGGTGGGGGGGGTCCTACGAGCAGTACTTC	15	TRBD2	TRBV20-1	TRBJ2-7	few
CASSVHIHDTDTQYF	TGTGCCAGCAGCGTTCACATCCACGACACAGATACGCAGTATTTT	15	-	TRBV9	TRBJ2-3	-
CASSSGWGYTDTQYF	TGCGCCAGCAGCTCAGGTTGGGGTTACACAGATACGCAGTATTTT	15	-	TRBV5-1	TRBJ2-3	many
CASSSSVSSYNEQFF	TGTGCCAGCAGCTCTAGCGTCAGCTCCTACAATGAGCAGTTCTTC	15	-	TRBV7-2	TRBJ2-1	-
CASSPLAGGPQTQYF	TGTGCCAGCAGCCCCTTAGCGGGAGGGCCTCAGACGCAGTATTTT	15	TRBD2	TRBV7-3	TRBJ2-3	few
CASSQNQAISSYNEQFF	TGTGCCAGCAGCCAGAACCAGGCGATTAGCTCCTACAATGAGCAGTTCTTC	17	-	TRBV4-2	TRBJ2-1	few
CSASPTLGPPEEKLFF	TGCAGTGCTAGTCCCACGCTCGGGCCCCCTGAGGAAAAACTGTTTTTT	16	-	TRBV20-1	TRBJ1-4	few
CSSSFLAGGSHEQFF	TGCAGTTCCTCATTTCTAGCGGGAGGGAGCCATGAACAGTTCTTC	15	TRBD2	TRBV20-1	TRBJ2-1	-
CASSLSAGLQNIQYF	TGTGCCAGCAGTTTGTCAGCAGGACTACAAAACATTCAGTACTTC	15	-	TRBV12-3/TRBV12-4	TRBJ2-4	many
CASRGLAGATGELFF	TGTGCCAGCAGAGGACTAGCGGGAGCCACCGGGGAGCTGTTTTTT	15	TRBD2	TRBV6-2/TRBV6-3	TRBJ2-2	-
CASSQDGGGGGYTF	TGTGCCAGCAGCCAAGATGGCGGGGGCGGAGGCTACACCTTC	14	-	TRBV3-1	TRBJ1-2	few
CSATSGYTDQPQHF	TGCAGTGCTACCTCCGGGTATACGGATCAGCCCCAGCATTTT	14	-	TRBV20-1	TRBJ1-5	-
CSAMTGGDIQYF	TGCAGTGCTATGACAGGGGGGGACATTCAGTACTTC	12	TRBD1	TRBV20-1	TRBJ2-4	-
CASSPWDSPGNTMYF	TGTGCCAGCTCACCATGGGATAGCCCTGGAAACACCATGTATTTT	15	-	TRBV18	TRBJ1-3	few
CASSVDFYNEQFF	TGTGCCAGCAGTGTGGATTTCTACAATGAGCAGTTCTTC	13	-	TRBV6-4	TRBJ2-1	few
CASSIGPARETQYF	TGTGCCAGTAGTATAGGCCCCGCCCGAGAGACCCAGTACTTC	14	-	TRBV19	TRBJ2-5	-
CASTTSSYNEQFF	TGTGCCAGCACTACAAGCTCCTACAATGAGCAGTTCTTC	13	-	TRBV12-3/TRBV12-4	TRBJ2-1	once